This entry lists 29 T cell receptor beta chains sequenced from one sample in a study of OX40 agonist ivuxolimab in advanced cancers. Assay: immunoSEQ multiplex PCR; the TCRdb copy retains only in-frame clones and omits some. This sample yields 30,000 to 45,000 clones, of which roughly four fifths are seen a single time; around 2% belongs to the top ten. The specimen comprised CD4+ or CD8+ T cells sorted from blood, sampled in a trial of the OX40 agonist ivuxolimab. All receptors come from an adult with an advanced solid tumor such as melanoma, head and neck, liver or kidney cancer.

The chain joins TRBV6-5 to TRBJ1-5; no clear D gene. Per the germline V gene, CDR1 is MNHEY and CDR2 is SVGAGI. V was cut by 0 bases and J by 9 bases, with 9 bases left in between. The CDR3 is made up of 13 amino acids. The CDR3: CASSYSRLGPQHF. The CDR3 coding sequence is TGTGCCAGCAGTTACTCCAGGCTTGGGCCCCAGCATTTT.

This sequence joins TRBV10-1 and TRBJ2-7; no definite D call. This CDR3 comprises 14 residues. The germline CDR1 and CDR2 sequences are WNHNN and SYGVQD (reference sequence). The ends were cut back, 3 bases at V and 2 bases at J, with 11 bases in the middle. The chain's CDR3 is CASSDFPATYEQYF. Written as DNA, the CDR3 is TGCGCCAGCAGTGATTTCCCAGCTACCTACGAGCAGTACTTC.

The genes are TRBV9 and TRBJ2-3; 7 bases are a match to TRBD1. Germline-derived CDR1 and CDR2 are SGDLS and YYNGEE. The CDR3 has 15 residues. Trimming cost V 0 bases and J 2 bases; bases outside gene matches: 3. Here the CDR3 DNA reads TGTGCCAGCAGCGTAGGAGGGGGCCCCACAGATACGCAGTATTTT. This translates into CASSVGGGPTDTQYF.

This chain uses TRBV19 with TRBJ2-5, with TRBD2 matching 9 bases. There are 14 residues in the CDR3. The J segment lost 3 bases and the V segment lost 5 bases, leaving 4 bases of the junction unmatched. Germline loops: CDR1 LNHDA, CDR2 SQIVND (reference sequence). CDR3 sequence: CASSLSSGKETQYF. CDR3 DNA sequence: TGTGCCAGTAGTCTGTCTAGCGGGAAAGAGACCCAGTACTTC. The whole variable domain, filled in from reference TRBV19 and TRBJ2-5, reads DGGITQSPKYLFRKEGQNVTLSCEQNLNHDAMYWYRQDPGQGLRLIYYSQIVNDFQKGDIAEGYSVSREKKESFPLTVTSAQKNPTAFYLCASSLSSGKETQYFGPGTRLLVL.

The rearrangement links TRBV20-1 to TRBJ2-3, with D unresolved. Germline V lookup: CDR1 DFQATT, CDR2 SNEGSKA (reference sequence). Trimming left V 5 bases short and J 6 bases short, with 9 bases between. The CDR3 covers 11 residues. The DNA for the CDR3 is TGCAGTGCTCCACGTGGGGATACGCAGTATTTT. It translates to CSAPRGDTQYF.

The chain is built from TRBV5-6 and TRBJ1-5, with TRBD1 as a possible D gene (5 bases). The germline V and J ends were trimmed by 3 bases and 2 bases, with 15 bases remaining between them. Germline V lookup: CDR1 SGHDT, CDR2 YYEEEE. This CDR3 is 16 amino acids long. In DNA, the CDR3 is TGTGCCAGCAGCTCTCCGCAGGGATTCGGCAATCAGCCCCAGCATTTT. Translating gives CASSSPQGFGNQPQHF.

This chain uses TRBV10-3 with TRBJ2-1; 7 bases are shared with TRBD2. With V trimmed by 10 bases and J by 5 bases, 11 bases remained unmatched. The CDR3 consists of 14 residues. Germline V gene lookup returns CDR1 ENHRY and CDR2 SYGVKD. CDR3 bases: TGTGCCAACGGGCGGGGAGCGGGGAACAATGAGCAGTTCTTC. Translated: CANGRGAGNNEQFF.

The DNA for the CDR3 is TGTGCCAGCAGCTTAGCGTTACCAGGGGGCAACGAGCAGTACTTC. Residues: CASSLALPGGNEQYF. The rearrangement uses TRBV7-9 and TRBJ2-7; 8 bases are a match to TRBD1. V lost 0 bases, J lost 5 bases, and 6 bases stayed unmatched. CDR1 is SEHNR, CDR2 FQNEAQ, per germline (reference sequence). The CDR3 contains 15 residues.

The chain joins TRBV5-6 to TRBJ2-2; 12 bases line up with TRBD1. The J segment lost 4 bases and the V segment lost 4 bases, leaving 8 bases of the junction unmatched. CDR3 length equals 17 residues. CDR1 and CDR2 (germline): SGHDT, YYEEEE. The CDR3 here is CASSIDGTGGTTGELFF. Written as DNA, the CDR3 is TGTGCCAGCAGCATTGACGGGACAGGGGGCACCACCGGGGAGCTGTTTTTT.

The CDR3 is CASSQVQATPNQPQHF. The DNA for the CDR3 is TGTGCCAGCAGCCAAGTACAGGCCACCCCAAATCAGCCCCAGCATTTT. This chain uses TRBV4-2 with TRBJ1-5; TRBD1 is a possible D gene (5 bases). Trimming stripped 1 base from V and 4 bases from J, with 14 bases between. Germline V gene lookup returns CDR1 LGHNA and CDR2 YNFKEQ. The CDR3 is 16 residues long.

The chain has TRBV5-1 and TRBJ2-4, with D tentatively TRBD1 (5 bases). Germline loops: CDR1 SGHRS, CDR2 YFSETQ. The CDR3 covers 17 residues. The ends were cut back, 4 bases at V and 2 bases at J, with 19 bases in the middle. The CDR3 DNA follows: TGCGCCAGCAGCCCCAAATCTGCCAGGGATTCCAAAAACATTCAGTACTTC. Its protein is CASSPKSARDSKNIQYF.

The chain recombines TRBV9 with TRBJ2-2, with 12 bases aligning to TRBD2. Germline V CDR1 and CDR2: SGDLS, YYNGEE. The CDR3 sequence is 17 residues long. J was trimmed by 3 bases and V by 3 bases; bases with no gene match: 6. CDR3 DNA: TGTGCCAGCAGCGGACTAGCGGGAGCTCTGTACACCGGGGAGCTGTTTTTT. It specifies CASSGLAGALYTGELFF. The full variable domain, its missing parts supplied by reference TRBV9 and TRBJ2-2, is DSGVTQTPKHLITATGQRVTLRCSPRSGDLSVYWYQQSLDQGLQFLIQYYNGEERAKGNILERFSAQQFPDLHSELNLSSLELGDSALYFCASSGLAGALYTGELFFGEGSRLTVL.

The V and J genes are TRBV15 and TRBJ2-5, with D maybe TRBD1 (6 bases). Germline CDR1 LNHNV, CDR2 YYDKDF (reference sequence). Trimming shortened V by 8 bases and J by 5 bases, and 15 bases separated the two germline ends. The CDR3 totals 13 residues. The CDR3 sequence is CATSRDNRETQYF. CDR3 bases: TGTGCCACCTCCCGGGACAATCGGGAGACCCAGTACTTC.

CDR3 sequence reads: CASRQTGGAETQYF. In DNA, the CDR3 is TGCGCCAGCAGACAGACAGGGGGCGCAGAGACCCAGTACTTC. The chain links TRBV5-1 to TRBJ2-5, with 10 bases matching TRBD1. Per germline, CDR1 SGHRS and CDR2 YFSETQ. The CDR3 is 14 residues long. V trimming: 5 bases; J trimming: 4 bases; junction bases outside the gene matches: 5.

This rearrangement joins TRBV7-9 to TRBJ1-4, with D possibly matching TRBD1 (5 bases). Trimming pared 5 bases from V and 13 bases from J, leaving 17 bases between. Germline V gives CDR1 SEHNR, CDR2 FQNEAQ (reference sequence). The CDR3 loop spans 13 amino acids. The CDR3, as DNA: TGTGCCAGCAGCGTCGGGGACCGCGGTAGACTGTTTTTT. It codes for CASSVGDRGRLFF.

The chain is built from TRBV11-3 and TRBJ2-2; 9 nucleotides align to TRBD1. This CDR3 has 14 residues. V was clipped by 5 bases and J by 8 bases; unmatched bases: 6. The germline CDR1 and CDR2 sequences are SGHNT and YENEEA. This CDR3 is CASSPTGGRGELFF. The CDR3 coding sequence is TGTGCCAGCAGCCCTACAGGGGGCAGGGGGGAGCTGTTTTTT.

This clone was observed a single time. The chain uses TRBV18 and TRBJ2-7, with 12 bases that match TRBD2. Germline V gene sequence: CDR1 KGHSH, CDR2 LQKENI. V was pared by 1 base and J by 0 bases, with 16 bases of the junction left unmatched. The CDR3 extends over 21 amino acids. The CDR3 coding sequence is TGTGCCAGCTCACCACGTCGTTTCCAGACTAGCGGGGGAGTGAGCTCCTACGAGCAGTACTTC. Its translation: CASSPRRFQTSGGVSSYEQYF.

The rearrangement joins TRBV19 to TRBJ2-5; D assignment may be TRBD1 or TRBD2 (6 bases each). Germline V gives CDR1 LNHDA, CDR2 SQIVND (reference sequence). CDR3 length: 16 residues. Trimming removed 3 bases from V and 1 base from J, with 15 bases in between. The CDR3 DNA reads TGTGCCAGTAGTATTATGGGGGCGGGACCCCAAGAGACCCAGTACTTC. The encoded protein is CASSIMGAGPQETQYF.

The chain uses TRBV2 and TRBJ2-7; unclear D gene. Trimming removed 4 bases at V and 4 bases at J, with 11 bases between. The CDR3 length is 13 residues. Looked up from germline, CDR1 is SNHLY and CDR2 is FYNNEI. The CDR3 loop reads CASSVGLEYEQYF. The DNA for the CDR3 is TGTGCCAGCAGTGTCGGTTTGGAGTACGAGCAGTACTTC.

This chain connects TRBV6-5 to TRBJ1-5; D uncertain. V was shortened by 2 bases and J by 2 bases, with 4 bases between the two germline ends. CDR3 length equals 13 residues. CDR1 is MNHEY, CDR2 SVGAGI, per germline. The CDR3 spells CASSYGRNQPQHF. For the CDR3, the DNA is TGTGCCAGCAGTTACGGACGCAATCAGCCCCAGCATTTT.

V and J are TRBV6-5 and TRBJ1-6; TRBD1 matches 7 bases. The germline V gene has CDR1 MNHEY and CDR2 SVGAGI. This CDR3 has 16 residues. After removal of 2 bases from V and 4 bases from J, the junction contained 5 bases not matched to a gene. Here the CDR3 DNA reads TGTGCCAGCAGTTACGGTCAGGGGGGGTATAATTCACCCCTCCACTTT. Its translation is CASSYGQGGYNSPLHF.

The chain combines TRBV6-5 with TRBJ2-5; TRBD2 aligns across 11 bases. CDR3 length equals 15 residues. After removal of 2 bases from V and 5 bases from J, the junction contained 4 bases not matched to a gene. CDR1 is MNHEY, CDR2 SVGAGI, per germline. CDR3 amino acids: CASSYGSGRVETQYF. DNA for the CDR3: TGTGCCAGCAGTTACGGTAGCGGGAGGGTGGAGACCCAGTACTTC.

This clone was seen more than once but under ten times. The rearrangement joins TRBV10-3 to TRBJ2-7; TRBD1 might be the D (6 bases). The germline gives CDR1 ENHRY, CDR2 SYGVKD. The length of the CDR3 is 14 residues. Trimming stripped 6 bases from V and 6 bases from J, with 18 bases between. The CDR3 region is CAIRTLQGSTEQYF. CDR3 DNA sequence: TGTGCCATCAGGACGTTGCAGGGGTCTACCGAGCAGTACTTC.

This clone has only one observation. This chain links TRBV5-1 with TRBJ1-4, with TRBD1 as a possible D gene (6 bases). Germline loops: CDR1 SGHRS, CDR2 YFSETQ. This CDR3 is 15 amino acids long. Trimming took off 3 bases at V and 4 bases at J, with 13 bases between the two ends. The CDR3 DNA sequence: TGCGCCAGCAGCTCCACCGGGACAAGTAATGAAAAACTGTTTTTT. Translating it yields CASSSTGTSNEKLFF.

The chain links TRBV30 to TRBJ2-1, with 9 bases matching TRBD1. There are 14 residues in the CDR3. Unmatched junction bases numbered 7, after V lost 2 bases and J lost 8 bases. Germline V CDR1 and CDR2: GTSNPN, SVGIG (reference sequence). This CDR3 is CAWSRGQGLDEQFF. The CDR3 bases are TGTGCCTGGAGTCGCGGACAGGGGTTGGATGAGCAGTTCTTC.

The chain combines TRBV28 with TRBJ1-4; D remains ambiguous. The CDR3 length is 13 residues. Germline V gives CDR1 MDHEN, CDR2 SYDVKM. Trimming took off 7 bases at V and 4 bases at J, with 10 bases between the two ends. The CDR3 region has the DNA TGTGCCAGCACGCAGACAAATAATGAAAAACTGTTTTTT. It encodes CASTQTNNEKLFF. Complete variable domain (other parts from reference TRBV28 and TRBJ1-4): DVKVTQSSRYLVKRTGEKVFLECVQDMDHENMFWYRQDPGLGLRLIYFSYDVKMKEKGDIPEGYSVSREKKERFSLILESASTNQTSMYLCASTQTNNEKLFFGSGTQLSVL.

J is TRBJ1-2 and V is TRBV7-3, with a possible D match to TRBD1 (6 bases). V dropped 5 bases and J dropped 8 bases, with 21 bases sitting between them. The CDR3 spans 15 residues. Germline CDR1 reads SGHTA; CDR2 reads FQGTGA. The CDR3 DNA is TGTGCCAGCAGCGCCCCCGGACAGCGGGTTACGGGCTACACCTTC. Translation: CASSAPGQRVTGYTF.

This chain uses TRBV6-5 with TRBJ2-7; D is uncertain. The CDR3 sequence is 12 residues long. The ends were cut back, 7 bases at V and 6 bases at J, with 13 bases in the middle. Looked up from germline, CDR1 is MNHEY and CDR2 is SVGAGI. In DNA form, the CDR3 reads TGTGCCAGCACTGGGAATCTTGGCGAGCAGTACTTC. Translation gives CASTGNLGEQYF.

The chain couples TRBV5-4 to TRBJ2-2, with D unclear. This CDR3 contains 12 residues. V lost 1 base and J lost 7, with 5 bases in between. Germline assignment: CDR1 SGHNT and CDR2 YYREEE (reference sequence). CDR3 amino acids: CASSLNDGELFF. The CDR3 DNA follows: TGTGCCAGCAGCTTGAACGACGGGGAGCTGTTTTTT.